This T cell receptor beta chain comes out of a study of blood T cell repertoires in COVID-19. In the study overall: Sites across the United States, Italy and Spain contributed samples from acute and convalescent COVID-19. Sources were T cells, B-cell-depleted T cells, or PBMCs; the material itself was cDNA or gDNA.

Original methodology: Nucleated cell counts were estimated from reference gene primer amplification. Profiled with immunoSEQ multiplex PCR; TCRdb holds only in-frame clones, not every one. The V and J calls and clone size are taken from that table; D and trimming were inferred from the DNA. The profile shows some 700,000 clones, over 80% of them singletons. The germline CDR1 and CDR2 sequences are KGHDR and SFDVKD. The trim removed 0 bases at V and 11 bases at J, leaving 12 bases unmatched. The CDR3 is 16 amino acids. Sequences were obtained from peripheral blood. V and J are TRBV24-1 and TRBJ2-4; 7 nucleotides align to TRBD1. This receptor was taken from a woman between 18 and 29 years old with acute or convalescent COVID-19. CDR3 DNA: TGTGCCACCAGTGATTTGCAGGGACAGACCCTCCTTCTTCAGTACTTC. Translation gives CATSDLQGQTLLLQYF.